There are a few counts of the clone carrying this T cell receptor beta chain. The data belong to a study of blood T cell repertoires in COVID-19. Study background: Material from acute and convalescent COVID-19 was sourced from the United States, Italy and Spain. The analysed material was cDNA or gDNA that came from T cells, B-cell-depleted T cells, or PBMCs.

The V end was cut by 7 bases, the J end by 7 bases, with 16 bases between. Germline V gives CDR1 LNHDA, CDR2 SQIVND (reference sequence). This CDR3 spans 13 amino acids. Sequenced by immunoSEQ multiplex PCR; TCRdb stores in-frame clones only, minus some. The sample has fewer than 70,000 clones, roughly 80% seen once. The receptor's source is an elderly woman with acute or convalescent COVID-19. The sequenced sample consisted of peripheral blood. This rearrangement joins TRBV19 to TRBJ1-1, with a weak D call TRBD1 (6 bases). CDR3 protein: CASISPLQGEAFF. The CDR3 DNA is TGTGCCAGTATCAGCCCACTACAGGGTGAAGCTTTCTTT.